This TCR beta chain was identified in a study of response to subunit inactivated influenza vaccine. Study-wide findings and caveats: The study's authors posited that every seasonal influenza vaccination enlists few new T cells.

From the RT-PCR reads, TCRdb called clonotypes with MiXCR, one entry per CDR3 protein. The data hold 150,000 to 200,000 distinct CDR3 sequences, with approximately 11% observed a single time. The CDR3 extends over 17 amino acids. Trimming pared 3 bases from V and 0 bases from J, leaving 16 bases between. CDR1 and CDR2 from the germline V gene are LGHNA and YSLEER. There are many counts of this clonotype. As yet, its antigen is unknown. The sequence was obtained from a man aged 50-60 years who received an inactivated influenza vaccine. Material: non-naive T cells sorted from PBMCs, obtained more than 35 days after vaccination. This chain connects TRBV4-3 to TRBJ2-3, with a weak D call TRBD1 (6 bases). The chain's CDR3 is CASSHEYPGHSTDTQYF. For the CDR3, the DNA is TGCGCCAGCAGCCATGAATATCCGGGACACAGCACAGATACGCAGTATTTT.